Following are 32 T cell receptor beta chains from one sample sequenced in a study of blood T cell repertoires in COVID-19. Only in-frame clones appear in the TCRdb table, and some are missing; sequencing was by immunoSEQ multiplex PCR. Of 400,000 or so clones listed, 80% to 90% are singletons. Material: PBMCs or T cells enriched from blood (not recorded which). The receptors were gathered from a man under 40 who had recovered from COVID-19.

The rearrangement links TRBV5-1 to TRBJ1-2; possible D gene TRBD1, 6 bases. This CDR3 is built from 14 residues. Deletions cut 5 bases from V and 6 bases from J, with 17 bases between. Germline V gene sequence: CDR1 SGHRS, CDR2 YFSETQ. The CDR3 here is CASRKNSGVDGYTF. In nucleotides, the CDR3 is TGCGCCAGCAGAAAGAACTCAGGGGTAGATGGCTACACCTTC.

The genes are TRBV27 and TRBJ1-4; D may be TRBD1 (5 bases). The CDR3 consists of 14 residues. Deletions cut 6 bases from V and 1 base from J, with 9 bases between. Germline V gives CDR1 MNHEY, CDR2 SMNVEV (reference sequence). CDR3 in DNA: TGTGCCAGCAGCCCAGGGTTAACTAATGAAAAACTGTTTTTT. It yields the protein CASSPGLTNEKLFF. Based on the CDR3 plus reference TRBV27 and TRBJ1-4, the full variable domain is EAQVTQNPRYLITVTGKKLTVTCSQNMNHEYMSWYRQDPGLGLRQIYYSMNVEVTDKGDVPEGYKVSRKEKRNFPLILESPSPNQTSLYFCASSPGLTNEKLFFGSGTQLSVL.

This chain connects TRBV19 to TRBJ1-6; 11 nucleotides align to TRBD1. The CDR3 has 15 residues. The V and J ends lost 4 bases and 10 bases, in that order; junction bases with no gene match: 6. Per germline, CDR1 LNHDA and CDR2 SQIVND (reference sequence). The CDR3 DNA reads as TGTGCCAGTAGTACCTCCGGGACAGGGGGGTCACCCCTCCACTTT. It codes for CASSTSGTGGSPLHF.

V usage is TRBV6-1 and J usage is TRBJ1-3; D remains unclear. V lost 2 bases and J 0 bases, leaving 5 bases between the germline ends. The germline CDR1 and CDR2 sequences are MNHNS and SASEGT. The CDR3 has 14 residues. The CDR3 reads CASSERYSGNTIYF. CDR3 sequence (DNA): TGTGCCAGCAGTGAACGGTACTCTGGAAACACCATATATTTT.

The chain joins TRBV28 to TRBJ1-5; the D gene is possibly TRBD1 (5 bases). V lost 7 bases to trimming and J lost 5 bases, with 9 bases between them. The CDR3 runs 12 residues. Germline V gene sequence: CDR1 MDHEN, CDR2 SYDVKM. This CDR3 reads CASKSGDQPQHF. As DNA, the CDR3 is TGTGCCAGCAAGTCGGGGGATCAGCCCCAGCATTTT.

This chain connects TRBV11-2 to TRBJ2-7, with TRBD2 identical over 8 bases. Trimming took 5 bases from V and 5 from J; bases not matched to a gene: 8. The CDR3 loop spans 14 amino acids. Germline V gives CDR1 SGHAT, CDR2 FQNNGV. The CDR3 DNA sequence: TGTGCCAGCAGCCCGCGGGAGGCTGAAAACGAGCAGTACTTC. Protein product: CASSPREAENEQYF.

The rearrangement uses TRBV4-1 and TRBJ1-5; 9 bases match TRBD1. Germline V lookup: CDR1 MGHRA, CDR2 YSYEKL. The trim removed 0 bases at V and 4 bases at J, leaving 4 bases unmatched. The CDR3 runs 16 residues. The CDR3 spells CASSQDPGQGNQPQHF. CDR3 coding DNA: TGCGCCAGCAGCCAAGATCCGGGACAGGGTAATCAGCCCCAGCATTTT.

The chain uses TRBV28 and TRBJ1-5; TRBD1 agrees at 7 bases. V dropped 4 bases and J dropped 7; count of bases not matched to a gene: 7. Germline-derived CDR1 and CDR2 are MDHEN and SYDVKM. The length of the CDR3 is 14 residues. The CDR3 here is CASSSGDSVQPQHF. In DNA, the CDR3 is TGTGCCAGCAGTTCGGGGGACAGTGTGCAGCCCCAGCATTTT.

V and J are TRBV7-6 and TRBJ2-3; TRBD1 aligns across 9 bases. Looked up from germline, CDR1 is SGHVS and CDR2 is FNYEAQ. The V gene end was trimmed by 5 bases and the J gene end by 1 base; junction bases not matched to a gene: 7. This CDR3 is 16 amino acids long. The CDR3 DNA reads TGTGCCAGCAGCCTAGGGACAGGGTCTGGCACAGATACGCAGTATTTT. This gives the protein CASSLGTGSGTDTQYF.

The V call is TRBV5-4, the J call TRBJ2-7, with D possibly being TRBD2 (5 bases). This CDR3 is 13 amino acids long. Per the germline V gene, CDR1 is SGHNT and CDR2 is YYREEE (reference sequence). Trimming cost V 4 bases and J 4 bases, with 12 bases left between them. CDR3 loop: CASSRPGEYEQYF. DNA of the CDR3: TGTGCCAGCAGCCGGCCCGGGGAGTACGAGCAGTACTTC.

The CDR3 DNA is TGTGCCAGCAGTCCAGGGCAGGAGGGCATTCAGTACTTC. Protein sequence: CASSPGQEGIQYF. V and J are TRBV28 and TRBJ2-4, with a tentative D call TRBD2 (6 bases). Germline CDR1 MDHEN, CDR2 SYDVKM. V lost 5 bases and J lost 9, with 14 bases in between. This CDR3 comprises 13 residues.

This chain connects TRBV7-3 to TRBJ2-5; D is unclear. Germline V gives CDR1 SGHTA, CDR2 FQGTGA. There are 13 residues in the CDR3. The V end lost 4 bases, the J end lost 0 bases, and 6 bases lay between the germline ends. Written as DNA, the CDR3 is TGTGCCAGCAGCTCCGACTACCAAGAGACCCAGTACTTC. Translating gives CASSSDYQETQYF.

The genes are TRBV7-9 and TRBJ2-1; D gene unclear. The CDR3 contains 11 residues. Trimming shortened V by 10 bases and J by 6 bases, and 10 bases separated the two germline ends. In germline, CDR1 is SEHNR, CDR2 FQNEAQ (reference sequence). DNA of the CDR3: TGTGCCACCCGCGGATCCAATGAGCAGTTCTTC. This gives the protein CATRGSNEQFF.

This sequence joins TRBV18 and TRBJ2-1; 8 bases are a match to TRBD2. Germline V gene data show CDR1 as KGHSH and CDR2 as LQKENI. This CDR3 contains 16 residues. V trimming: 3 bases; J trimming: 0 bases; junction bases outside the gene matches: 4. CDR3: CASSPTGTSSYNEQFF. CDR3 DNA: TGTGCCAGCTCACCTACCGGGACTAGCTCCTACAATGAGCAGTTCTTC. Full variable domain (remainder filled in from reference TRBV18 and TRBJ2-1): NAGVMQNPRHLVRRRGQEARLRCSPMKGHSHVYWYRQLPEEGLKFMVYLQKENIIDESGMPKERFSAEFPKEGPSILRIQQVVRGDSAAYFCASSPTGTSSYNEQFFGPGTRLTVL.

DNA of the CDR3: TGTGCCAGCAGCCCCGGTCCCGGGGAGCTGTTTTTT. It codes for CASSPGPGELFF. This sequence joins TRBV11-2 and TRBJ2-2; D is undetermined. V was pared by 5 bases and J by 6 bases, with 7 bases between. Germline V lookup: CDR1 SGHAT, CDR2 FQNNGV. This CDR3 has 12 amino acids.

This clone was seen only once. The chain uses TRBV10-1 and TRBJ2-1; 8 bases align to TRBD2. Looked up from germline, CDR1 is WNHNN and CDR2 is SYGVQD (reference sequence). The length of the CDR3 is 14 residues. The V segment lost 6 bases and the J segment 6 bases; nucleotides outside the gene matches: 7. The CDR3 DNA follows: TGCGCCAGCAGCGAGAGCGGGAGACCCAATGAGCAGTTCTTC. It codes for CASSESGRPNEQFF.

The chain joins TRBV7-9 to TRBJ2-5; D is unresolved. Trimming removed 2 bases from V and 3 bases from J, with 19 bases in between. CDR1 and CDR2 (germline): SEHNR, FQNEAQ (reference sequence). The CDR3 totals 17 residues. CDR3 sequence (DNA): TGTGCCAGCAGCTTAAATCCCGCGATAAACCCCGAAGAGACCCAGTACTTC. Protein product: CASSLNPAINPEETQYF.

The V and J genes are TRBV28 and TRBJ2-7; unclear D gene. The germline gives CDR1 MDHEN, CDR2 SYDVKM. The CDR3 loop spans 12 amino acids. The V and J ends lost 3 bases and 4 bases respectively, with 7 bases between them. CDR3 sequence: CASSLTDYEQYF. CDR3 coding DNA: TGTGCCAGCAGTTTGACTGATTACGAGCAGTACTTC.

The gene calls are TRBV3-1 (or the pseudogene TRBV3-2) and TRBJ1-1, with a possible D match to TRBD1 (6 bases). The CDR3 spans 14 residues. Germline lookup yields CDR1 LGHDT and CDR2 YNNKEL (reference sequence). The V end was cut by 0 bases, the J end by 8 bases, with 13 bases between. The CDR3 DNA follows: TGTGCCAGCAGCCAAGATCTTTCAGGGGCCGAAGCTTTCTTT. It specifies CASSQDLSGAEAFF.

This clone was counted a few times. The rearrangement joins TRBV3-1 (or the pseudogene TRBV3-2) to TRBJ2-7, with 10 bases aligning to TRBD1. The trim removed 2 bases at V and 3 bases at J, leaving 7 bases unmatched. CDR1 is LGHDT and CDR2 is YNNKEL in the germline V gene (reference sequence). There are 16 residues in the CDR3. CDR3 in amino acids: CASSQSWGQGIYEQYF. The DNA for the CDR3 is TGTGCCAGCAGCCAATCGTGGGGACAGGGGATCTACGAGCAGTACTTC.

V gene TRBV27 combines with J gene TRBJ2-5, with D possibly matching TRBD1 (5 bases). The V gene's germline CDR1 is MNHEY and CDR2 SMNVEV (reference sequence). The CDR3 has 14 amino acids. V dropped 5 bases and J dropped 5 bases, with 15 bases sitting between them. The CDR3 DNA reads TGTGCCAGCAGTCTCAGCATCTCAGGGGAGACCCAGTACTTC. Translated: CASSLSISGETQYF.

The CDR3 reads CAISGTGQKLNEQFF. The CDR3 DNA follows: TGTGCCATCAGTGGGACGGGACAGAAGCTCAATGAGCAGTTCTTC. The chain carries TRBV10-3 and TRBJ2-1, with 7 bases fitting TRBD1. The germline gives CDR1 ENHRY, CDR2 SYGVKD. Losses at the gene ends were 4 bases for V and 6 bases for J; bases not matched to a gene: 9. This CDR3 has 15 amino acids.

The genes are TRBV4-1 and TRBJ2-1; no firm D call. The CDR3 spans 15 residues. V lost 0 bases, J lost 2 bases, and 8 bases lay in between. Germline V gene lookup returns CDR1 MGHRA and CDR2 YSYEKL. This chain's CDR3 is CASSQERRTYNEQFF. CDR3 coding DNA: TGCGCCAGCAGCCAAGAGCGCAGGACCTACAATGAGCAGTTCTTC.

The V call is TRBV12-5, the J call TRBJ2-1, with 7 bases lining up with TRBD2. The CDR3 totals 14 residues. V shed 3 bases, J shed 5 bases, and the junction held 4 bases outside the gene matches. In germline, CDR1 is LGHNT, CDR2 FRNRAP. DNA of the CDR3: TGTGCTAGTGGTTTCCGGCTAGCGGACAATGAGCAGTTCTTC. Translating it yields CASGFRLADNEQFF.

This chain uses TRBV10-3 with TRBJ2-7, with 9 bases fitting TRBD1. The V and J ends lost 5 bases and 2 bases, in that order; junction bases with no gene match: 13. The CDR3 covers 17 residues. In germline, CDR1 is ENHRY, CDR2 SYGVKD. As DNA, the CDR3 is TGTGCCATCAGTTCCCAAGGGGGGGGACAGGGAACCTACGAGCAGTACTTC. This translates into CAISSQGGGQGTYEQYF.

The V gene is TRBV5-1, the J gene TRBJ2-5, with 9 positions matching TRBD2. The ends lost 4 bases at V and 5 bases at J; junction bases unmatched: 9. This CDR3 contains 15 residues. Germline V gene sequence: CDR1 SGHRS, CDR2 YFSETQ. The CDR3 region is CASSPVAGVSETQYF. DNA for the CDR3: TGCGCCAGCAGCCCAGTAGCGGGAGTGAGTGAGACCCAGTACTTC.

To note about this clone: An end of the junction does not agree with germline; a read error may underlie this. The rearrangement links TRBV7-9 to TRBJ2-3; 8 bases match TRBD2. Germline V gives CDR1 SEHNR, CDR2 FQNEAQ (reference sequence). The CDR3 runs 15 residues. Here the CDR3 DNA reads TGTGCCAGCAGCTTAGGGAGCGGGAGCATAGATACGCAGTATTTT. Translation gives CASSLGSGSIDTQYF.

This chain joins TRBV10-3 and TRBJ1-5; D not resolved. Trimming removed 4 bases from V and 0 bases from J, with 7 bases in between. The CDR3 consists of 14 residues. CDR1 and CDR2 (germline): ENHRY, SYGVKD. The chain's CDR3 is CAISADYSNQPQHF. In nucleotides, the CDR3 is TGTGCCATCAGTGCAGATTATAGCAATCAGCCCCAGCATTTT.

V gene TRBV7-2 combines with J gene TRBJ2-4, with D perhaps TRBD2 (6 bases). The V gene's germline CDR1 is SGHTA and CDR2 FQGNSA. V was clipped by 5 bases and J by 8 bases, with 13 bases between them. The CDR3 totals 13 residues. DNA for the CDR3: TGTGCCAGCAGCAGCACTAGCAGTTACATTCAGTACTTC. As protein: CASSSTSSYIQYF.

V and J are TRBV19 and TRBJ1-5; no clear D. The CDR3 runs to 13 residues. Trimming shortened V by 4 bases and J by 3 bases, and 7 bases separated the two germline ends. CDR1 is LNHDA, CDR2 SQIVND, per germline (reference sequence). CDR3 coding DNA: TGTGCCAGTAGTAAACAATTCAATCAGCCCCAGCATTTT. Amino acid sequence: CASSKQFNQPQHF.

V gene TRBV30 combines with J gene TRBJ2-1; 10 bases match TRBD2. The CDR3 is 14 amino acids. Germline lookup yields CDR1 GTSNPN and CDR2 SVGIG (reference sequence). The trim removed 0 bases at V and 12 bases at J, leaving 8 bases unmatched. This CDR3 reads CAWSVGRTSGLQFF. The CDR3 coding sequence is TGTGCCTGGAGTGTTGGGAGGACTAGCGGCCTGCAGTTCTTC. The entire variable domain, with the rest obtained from reference TRBV30 and TRBJ2-1, is as follows: SQTIHQWPATLVQPVGSPLSLECTVEGTSNPNLYWYRQAAGRGLQLLFYSVGIGQISSEVPQNLSASRPQDRQFILSSKKLLLSDSGFYLCAWSVGRTSGLQFFGPGTRLTVL.

This chain's CDR3 is CASGGIGTDTQYF. Here the CDR3 DNA reads TGCGCCTCGGGGGGAATCGGGACAGATACGCAGTATTTT. The gene calls are TRBV5-1 and TRBJ2-3, with 7 bases fitting TRBD2. The germline gives CDR1 SGHRS, CDR2 YFSETQ. V lost 10 bases, J lost 3 bases, and 8 bases stayed unmatched. The CDR3 loop spans 13 amino acids.